Shown below are 20 T cell receptor beta chains from a single sample sequenced in a study of CD8+ T cells in alopecia areata. As to treatment: oral pan-JAK inhibitor, 5-10 mg twice daily. It was cDNA, reverse transcribed from extracted RNA, that served as the sequencing template. Libraries were prepared by immunoSEQ multiplex PCR; TCRdb keeps only in-frame clonotypes and omits some of them. Of some 240,000 clones listed, approximately 57% were seen once; the top ten hold roughly 1.6%. The source material was CD4+ T cells sorted from blood, sampled at week 4, from a patient treated with tofacitinib. The receptors derive from a human donor with alopecia areata.

The CDR3 sequence: CASSVSGVPGDEQFF. In nucleotides, the CDR3 is TGCGCCAGCAGCGTTAGCGGGGTCCCGGGGGATGAGCAGTTCTTC. The rearrangement links TRBV4-3 to TRBJ2-1; 8 bases are shared with TRBD2. The CDR3 contains 15 residues. Trimming took 5 bases from V and 8 from J; bases not matched to a gene: 11. Germline V lookup: CDR1 LGHNA, CDR2 YSLEER.

The V gene is TRBV6-6, the J gene TRBJ2-5, with D hard to call. Germline lookup yields CDR1 MNHNY and CDR2 SVGAGI (reference sequence). V dropped 5 bases and J dropped 1 base, with 5 bases sitting between them. The CDR3 consists of 12 residues. The DNA for the CDR3 is TGTGCCAGCAGTCCGGCCCAAGAGACCCAGTACTTC. Its translation: CASSPAQETQYF.

The chain uses TRBV6-1 and TRBJ2-2; D unclear. This CDR3 is built from 16 residues. CDR1 is MNHNS and CDR2 is SASEGT in the germline V gene. Trimming removed 3 bases from V and 0 bases from J, with 11 bases in between. In DNA, the CDR3 is TGTGCCAGCAGTGATGGTACATTAGCGAACACCGGGGAGCTGTTTTTT. Amino acid sequence: CASSDGTLANTGELFF.

The gene calls are TRBV4-3 and TRBJ1-5, with TRBD1 matching over 7 bases. This CDR3 has 15 residues. The V gene's germline CDR1 is LGHNA and CDR2 YSLEER. Germline trimming cut 2 bases from V and 0 bases from J; bases unmatched to any gene: 1. CDR3: CASSQTGASNQPQHF. Here the CDR3 DNA reads TGCGCCAGCAGCCAAACAGGGGCTAGCAATCAGCCCCAGCATTTT.

This clone was observed a handful of times. The V gene is TRBV29-1, the J gene TRBJ2-1; TRBD1 matches at 8 bases. Trimming cost V 3 bases and J 6 bases; bases outside gene matches: 7. The CDR3 has 14 residues. Per germline, CDR1 SQVTM and CDR2 ANQGSEA. CDR3 in amino acids: CSVDPLTGVNEQFF. The CDR3 nucleotides read TGCAGCGTTGACCCGTTGACAGGGGTCAATGAGCAGTTCTTC.

The chain has TRBV5-8 and TRBJ2-2, with D unresolved. From germline, CDR1 is SGHTS and CDR2 YDEGEE. The CDR3 extends over 14 amino acids. V was clipped by 3 bases and J by 0 bases, with 6 bases between them. The CDR3 nucleotides are TGTGCCAGCAGCTACTTCGCGAACACCGGGGAGCTGTTTTTT. This sequence encodes CASSYFANTGELFF.

The chain uses TRBV19 and TRBJ1-2; 8 nucleotides align to TRBD1. The V gene end was trimmed by 4 bases and the J gene end by 7 bases; junction bases not matched to a gene: 8. Germline V gives CDR1 LNHDA, CDR2 SQIVND (reference sequence). The CDR3 extends over 14 amino acids. The CDR3 DNA sequence: TGTGCCAGTAGTACGGAGGACAGGGTCGGTGGCTACACCTTC. This sequence encodes CASSTEDRVGGYTF.

This clone was seen only once. The rearrangement joins TRBV25-1 to TRBJ2-1; D is ambiguous. Trimming left V 6 bases short and J 6 bases short, with 9 bases between. The CDR3 contains 12 residues. Germline assignment: CDR1 MGHDK and CDR2 SYGVNS. In DNA form, the CDR3 reads TGTGCCAGCAGGGCTTTCATCAATGAGCAGTTCTTC. Protein product: CASRAFINEQFF.

This clone was recorded once. This chain links TRBV2 with TRBJ1-4; possible D gene TRBD1, 5 bases. Trimming took 6 bases from V and 3 from J, leaving 5 bases between them. Germline CDR1 and CDR2: SNHLY and FYNNEI. CDR3 length: 12 residues. The DNA of the CDR3 is TGTGCCAGCAGGGGGCCTAATGAAAAACTGTTTTTT. Its protein is CASRGPNEKLFF.

This clone turned up a few times. The CDR3 region has the DNA TGCGCCAGCAGCTTGGCTGCCGGGGGGGCCGATACGCAGTATTTT. This gives the protein CASSLAAGGADTQYF. The chain links TRBV5-1 to TRBJ2-3; 8 bases are a match to TRBD2. This CDR3 has 15 amino acids. Germline CDR1 and CDR2: SGHRS and YFSETQ. V shed 0 bases and J 6 bases; nucleotides not matched to a gene: 6.

This chain links TRBV13 with TRBJ1-5, with D perhaps TRBD1 (6 bases). V was pared by 3 bases and J by 3 bases, with 15 bases between. The CDR3 runs 16 residues. Per the germline V gene, CDR1 is PRHDT and CDR2 is FYEKMQ (reference sequence). CDR3 nucleotides: TGTGCCAGCAGCTTCCGACAGGAGGGGGACAATCAGCCCCAGCATTTT. As protein: CASSFRQEGDNQPQHF.

This clone has only a few counts. This sequence joins TRBV10-3 and TRBJ2-7, with 9 bases lining up with TRBD1. There are 13 residues in the CDR3. V was clipped by 11 bases and J by 5 bases; unmatched bases: 10. CDR1 is ENHRY, CDR2 SYGVKD, per germline. The CDR3 DNA reads as TGTGCCGTAAAGGGACAGGGAAGTAACGAGCAGTACTTC. Residues: CAVKGQGSNEQYF.

The rearrangement joins TRBV7-9 to TRBJ2-4; tentative D call: TRBD1 (6 bases). The germline V gene encodes CDR1 SEHNR and CDR2 FQNEAQ (reference sequence). V lost 1 base, J lost 0 bases, and 16 bases lay in between. The CDR3 is made up of 18 amino acids. Here the CDR3 reads CASSLVQGRIGAKNIQYF. The CDR3 coding sequence is TGTGCCAGCAGCTTAGTACAGGGACGGATCGGAGCCAAAAACATTCAGTACTTC.

CDR3 protein: CASSLDLQGQPQHF. The DNA for the CDR3 is TGTGCCAGCAGCTTAGATTTACAGGGCCAGCCCCAGCATTTT. V usage is TRBV11-2 and J usage is TRBJ1-5, with D possibly matching TRBD1 (6 bases). Germline-derived CDR1 and CDR2 are SGHAT and FQNNGV. Trimming took off 0 bases at V and 7 bases at J, with 10 bases between the two ends. The CDR3 runs to 14 residues.

Details on this clone: The same CDR3 is also encoded by other DNA sequences in this sample. J is TRBJ2-1 and V is TRBV20-1; D is uncertain. V dropped 3 bases and J dropped 8 bases, with 8 bases sitting between them. Per germline, CDR1 DFQATT and CDR2 SNEGSKA (reference sequence). This CDR3 contains 11 residues. The CDR3 DNA follows: TGCAGTGCTAGTAATCGTGATGAGCAGTTCTTC. This gives the protein CSASNRDEQFF.

This clone was counted only a few times. The rearrangement uses TRBV19 and TRBJ1-5; D might be TRBD1 (5 bases). CDR3 length: 13 amino acids. V was clipped by 7 bases and J by 5 bases, with 12 bases between them. The germline CDR1 and CDR2 sequences are LNHDA and SQIVND (reference sequence). The CDR3 spells CASNLWGDQPQHF. In nucleotides, the CDR3 is TGTGCCAGTAATCTGTGGGGCGATCAGCCCCAGCATTTT.

The V gene is TRBV15, the J gene TRBJ1-6, with D uncertain. Germline CDR1 is LNHNV and CDR2 is YYDKDF (reference sequence). Trimming pared 0 bases from V and 11 bases from J, leaving 14 bases between. The CDR3 consists of 15 residues. CDR3 DNA sequence: TGTGCCACCAGCAGAGACCGGGCCCTGGGCGCACCCCTCCACTTT. This encodes CATSRDRALGAPLHF.

The genes are TRBV29-1 and TRBJ1-3; D is unclear. The germline V and J ends were trimmed by 6 bases and 0 bases, with 12 bases remaining between them. Germline V gives CDR1 SQVTM, CDR2 ANQGSEA. The CDR3 has 14 amino acids. CDR3 nucleotides: TGCAGCGTCCTAGAGGATCCCTCTGGAAACACCATATATTTT. Its protein is CSVLEDPSGNTIYF.

As concerns this clone: At the DNA level, this CDR3 is encoded by other sequences in the same sample as well. The DNA for the CDR3 is TGTGCCAGCAGCTTAGGAGGATCCACCGGGGAGCTGTTTTTT. Its translation is CASSLGGSTGELFF. The genes are TRBV7-2 and TRBJ2-2; D is unclear. Germline CDR1 SGHTA, CDR2 FQGNSA. The CDR3 consists of 14 residues. The V end lost 1 base, the J end lost 4 bases, and 7 bases lay between the germline ends.

The CDR3 DNA reads TGCAGCGTAAGGACAAACCAGGGTGATGGCTACACCTTC. Protein sequence: CSVRTNQGDGYTF. The chain recombines TRBV29-1 with TRBJ1-2, with D possibly TRBD1 on 5 matching bases. The V end lost 6 bases, the J end lost 6 bases, and 17 bases lay between the germline ends. This CDR3 is 13 amino acids long. CDR1 and CDR2 from the germline V gene are SQVTM and ANQGSEA.